The 5 T cell receptor beta chains given below trace back to one sample, sequenced in a study of response to subunit inactivated influenza vaccine. TCRdb passed the RT-PCR reads through MiXCR, listing each CDR3 protein once. The repertoire holds over 750,000 distinct CDR3 sequences, with around 21% as singletons. The source material was PBMCs from blood, sampled roughly 5 days after vaccination. The receptor set was obtained from a man aged 45 to 65 who received an inactivated influenza vaccine.

The chain has TRBV7-9 and TRBJ2-7, with unresolved D. Germline V lookup: CDR1 SEHNR, CDR2 FQNEAQ (reference sequence). The CDR3 is 12 residues long. Trimming cost V 5 bases and J 3 bases, with 8 bases left between them. CDR3 in DNA: TGTGCCAGCAGCCCGATAGACTACGAGCAGTACTTC. Translated: CASSPIDYEQYF.

The chain couples TRBV5-1 to TRBJ2-7, with unresolved D. Trimming left V 4 bases short and J 1 base short, with 15 bases between. CDR3 size: 15 residues. The germline V gene has CDR1 SGHRS and CDR2 YFSETQ. CDR3 DNA: TGCGCCAGCAGCCCTATTAAGGGATCGTCCTACGAGCAGTACTTC. Translated, it gives CASSPIKGSSYEQYF.

V usage is TRBV20-1 and J usage is TRBJ2-7; D tentatively fits TRBD1 or TRBD2 (5 bases each). This CDR3 has 16 residues. V lost 3 bases to trimming and J lost 2 bases, with 20 bases between them. In germline, CDR1 is DFQATT, CDR2 SNEGSKA (reference sequence). The CDR3 coding sequence is TGCAGTGCTAGTCCTCGATCCACCGGGACCGCCTACGAGCAGTACTTC. Amino acid sequence: CSASPRSTGTAYEQYF.

This clonotype was seen a handful of times. V usage is TRBV6-1 and J usage is TRBJ2-2; TRBD1 matches 9 bases. Germline values: CDR1 MNHNS, CDR2 SASEGT. The J segment lost 4 bases and the V segment lost 5 bases, leaving 2 bases of the junction unmatched. The CDR3 consists of 14 residues. The CDR3 is CASSRTGVTGELFF. The DNA for the CDR3 is TGTGCCAGCAGTAGGACAGGGGTCACCGGGGAGCTGTTTTTT.

This clonotype was observed a few times. The chain recombines TRBV7-3 with TRBJ1-1, with D perhaps TRBD1 (5 bases). Germline CDR1 SGHTA, CDR2 FQGTGA. The CDR3 spans 16 residues. Deletions cut 0 bases from V and 4 bases from J, with 15 bases between. CDR3 amino acids: CASSLTGGAPSTEAFF. The CDR3 DNA reads as TGTGCCAGCAGCTTAACGGGTGGGGCACCGAGCACTGAAGCTTTCTTT.